This is a list of T cell receptor beta chains from one sample in a study of blood T cell repertoires in COVID-19. Profiled with immunoSEQ multiplex PCR; TCRdb holds only in-frame clones, not every one. The sample gives some 78,000 clones, less than 90% of which show up once; approximately 3.3% is in the top ten. Material for sequencing was peripheral blood. The receptors stem from a man aged 50-60 years with acute or convalescent COVID-19. Each CDR3 is given with its conserved first and last residue. D genes are given only for firm matches. Size tells how often a clone was seen (once, few, many) or the class of an expanded clone, and some rows leave it out.

D gene	V gene	J gene	clone size	CDR3 DNA	CDR3 protein
-	TRBV29-1	TRBJ2-3	-	TGCAGCGTTGAGGAGACAGATACGCAGTATTTT	CSVEETDTQYF
-	TRBV27	TRBJ2-7	-	TGTGCCAGCAGTTTATCGAGTGGCTACGAGCAGTACTTC	CASSLSSGYEQYF
TRBD2	TRBV6-2/TRBV6-3	TRBJ2-1	-	TGTGCCAGCAGTTACTTGCGGGGGGGAGATGAGCAGTTCTTC	CASSYLRGGDEQFF
-	TRBV9	TRBJ1-2	-	TGTGCCAGCAGCGTAGGACTACGGGACTCTGGCTACACCTTC	CASSVGLRDSGYTF
-	TRBV5-6	TRBJ1-4	few	TGTGCCAGCAGCTTGGGTACAGGTGGGGAAAAACTGTTTTTT	CASSLGTGGEKLFF
-	TRBV25-1	TRBJ1-5	once	TGTGCCACCCAGGGGTCCCTTAGCAATCAGCCCCAGCATTTT	CATQGSLSNQPQHF
TRBD1	TRBV15	TRBJ1-6	-	TGTGCCACCAGCACAAGACAGGGGCGGAATTCACCCCTCCACTTT	CATSTRQGRNSPLHF
TRBD1	TRBV19	TRBJ1-2	-	TGTGCCAGTAGTATAGATGTGGGACAGGGGGCGTGGAATGGCTACACCTTC	CASSIDVGQGAWNGYTF
-	TRBV5-1	TRBJ2-3	-	TGCGCCAGCAGCTTCGCTAGCGCTAGCACAGATACGCAGTATTTT	CASSFASASTDTQYF
TRBD2	TRBV7-2	TRBJ2-3	-	TGTGCCAGCAGCACCCGGGGAGGGGCGGTCACAGATACGCAGTATTTT	CASSTRGGAVTDTQYF
TRBD1	TRBV2	TRBJ1-1	once	TGTGCCAGCTTATGGACAGGGGGCGTTTCGGCTTTCTTT	CASLWTGGVSAFF
-	TRBV30	TRBJ2-3	-	TGTGCCTGGAGTGGCCGGCTAGGATTCACAGATACGCAGTATTTT	CAWSGRLGFTDTQYF
-	TRBV9	TRBJ2-1	-	TGTGCCAGCAGCGTAGGGAGTGGCAATGAGCAGTTCTTC	CASSVGSGNEQFF
TRBD1	TRBV28	TRBJ2-1	-	TGTGCCAGCAGTTTGCAAGTGGGACAGAATGAGCAGTTCTTC	CASSLQVGQNEQFF
TRBD2	TRBV19	TRBJ2-1	-	TGTGCCAGTAGTTTCCGGACGGCAGGGACTAGAAATGAGCAGTTCTTC	CASSFRTAGTRNEQFF
-	TRBV18	TRBJ1-2	-	TGTGCCAGCTCACCAGACAGTTTCTATGGCTACACCTTC	CASSPDSFYGYTF
-	TRBV19	TRBJ1-5	-	TGTGCCAGTAGTATACTTCTCGGCAGGTATAGCAATCAGCCCCAGCATTTT	CASSILLGRYSNQPQHF
TRBD2	TRBV20-1	TRBJ2-3	-	TGCAGTGCTAGTAGCGGGAGGCCGGGGACAGATACGCAGTATTTT	CSASSGRPGTDTQYF
-	TRBV24-1	TRBJ2-1	few	TGTGCCACCAGTGATTTTAAGGGGGTGTCCTACAATGAGCAGTTCTTC	CATSDFKGVSYNEQFF
-	TRBV7-9	TRBJ2-1	-	TGTGCCAGCAGCTTAGTCCGAGGCGGGCACAATGAGCAGTTCTTC	CASSLVRGGHNEQFF
-	TRBV18	TRBJ1-5	once	TGTGCCAGCTCACCTCCGGGACACGCCAATCAGCCCCAGCATTTT	CASSPPGHANQPQHF
-	TRBV30	TRBJ2-6	-	TGTGCCTGGACCGCAGATATGAGGTTGGGGGCCAACGTCCTGACTTTC	CAWTADMRLGANVLTF
TRBD1	TRBV18	TRBJ1-2	-	TGTGCCAGCTCACCGGGACAGGGGAGGAGAACCTACACCTTC	CASSPGQGRRTYTF
TRBD2	TRBV24-1	TRBJ2-5	few	TGTGCCACCAGTGATGGGGCTAGCGGGAGTGAAGAGACCCAGTACTTC	CATSDGASGSEETQYF
TRBD1	TRBV6-5	TRBJ1-5	-	TGTGCCAGCACTAGGGACAGGGAGTTCGCTCAGCCCCAGCATTTT	CASTRDREFAQPQHF
TRBD1	TRBV7-8	TRBJ1-1	-	TGTGCCAGCAGCTTCCCTGACAGGGGAACTGAAGCTTTCTTT	CASSFPDRGTEAFF
-	TRBV19	TRBJ1-5	-	TGTGCCAGTAGTATAGGCAGGCAGCCCCAGCATTTT	CASSIGRQPQHF
TRBD1	TRBV24-1	TRBJ1-2	-	TGTGCCACCAGTGCATCAGGGGGCGTGGATGGCTACACCTTC	CATSASGGVDGYTF
TRBD1	TRBV6-5	TRBJ2-1	-	TGTGCCAGCAGTTACTCGGGACAGGGCTACAATGAGCAGTTCTTC	CASSYSGQGYNEQFF
-	TRBV19	TRBJ1-2	-	TGTGCCAGTAGTATAAACAGTCCGGACTATGGCTACACCTTC	CASSINSPDYGYTF
-	TRBV9	TRBJ2-1	-	TGTGCCAGCAGCGTGCAAGGGGGGGCTGGGAATGAGCAGTTCTTC	CASSVQGGAGNEQFF
-	TRBV6-5	TRBJ2-2	-	TGTGCCGCCTCCCGACAGCCGAACACCGGGGAGCTGTTTTTT	CAASRQPNTGELFF
-	TRBV9	TRBJ1-4	-	TGTGCCAGCAGCGTAGCTGGGGGCCGCTCAACTAATGAAAAACTGTTTTTT	CASSVAGGRSTNEKLFF
TRBD2	TRBV11-2	TRBJ2-3	-	TGTGCCAGCAGCTCCCTCCGCGGGAGGCAGGTAGATACGCAGTATTTT	CASSSLRGRQVDTQYF
-	TRBV5-1	TRBJ1-5	-	TGCGCCAGCAGCTTGGCCGGACAGACTAATCAGCCCCAGCATTTT	CASSLAGQTNQPQHF
-	TRBV28	TRBJ2-2	-	TGTGCCAGCAGTTTACCCACGGTTGGAGTGAACACCGGGGAGCTGTTTTTT	CASSLPTVGVNTGELFF
TRBD1	TRBV20-1	TRBJ1-5	-	TGCAGTGCTAGTAGTGGGACAGGGAGACATCAGCCCCAGCATTTT	CSASSGTGRHQPQHF
TRBD2	TRBV7-8	TRBJ2-3	once	TGTGCCAGCAGTTCGGGACTAGCGGGAGGGGATACGCAGTATTTT	CASSSGLAGGDTQYF
TRBD1	TRBV11-3	TRBJ2-7	few	TGTGCCAGCAGCCCACCCCCCGACAGGGCACCCTTCTCCTACGAGCAGTACTTC	CASSPPPDRAPFSYEQYF
-	TRBV28	TRBJ2-1	-	TGTGCCAGCAGTGCGACAGATCATGAGCAGTTCTTC	CASSATDHEQFF
TRBD1	TRBV6-4	TRBJ1-6	-	TGTGCCAGCACCACTCTCGACAGGGCATCCTATAATTCACCCCTCCACTTT	CASTTLDRASYNSPLHF
TRBD1	TRBV3-1/TRBV3-2	TRBJ2-3	-	TGTGCCAGCAGCCAAGGACAGGGTTTTGATACGCAGTATTTT	CASSQGQGFDTQYF